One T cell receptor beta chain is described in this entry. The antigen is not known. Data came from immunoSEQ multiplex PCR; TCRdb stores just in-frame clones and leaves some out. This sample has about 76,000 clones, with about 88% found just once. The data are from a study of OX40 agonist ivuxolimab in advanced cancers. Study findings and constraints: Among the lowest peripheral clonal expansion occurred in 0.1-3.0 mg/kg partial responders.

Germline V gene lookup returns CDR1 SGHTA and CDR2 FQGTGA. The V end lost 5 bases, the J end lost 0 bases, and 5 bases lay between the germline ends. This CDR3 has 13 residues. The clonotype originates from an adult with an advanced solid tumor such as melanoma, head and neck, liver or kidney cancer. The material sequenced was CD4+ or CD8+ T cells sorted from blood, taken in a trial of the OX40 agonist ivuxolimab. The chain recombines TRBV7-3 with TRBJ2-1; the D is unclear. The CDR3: CASSPSSYNEQFF. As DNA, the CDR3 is TGTGCCAGCAGCCCAAGCTCCTACAATGAGCAGTTCTTC.